The rows below give T cell receptor beta chains drawn from one sample of a study of shared T cell receptors in the human thymus. This table comes from immunoSEQ multiplex PCR, and its TCRdb copy is limited to in-frame clones, with some not included. The data show about 730,000 clones, 70% to 90% seen once. The data were also submitted as part of a second study, on human thymus T cells.

Sequenced material: thymocytes. These receptor sequences come from a girl in the first two years of life with a congenital heart defect. Each CDR3 is given with its conserved first and last residue. The order of the fields is J gene, V gene, clone size, D gene, CDR3 protein, CDR3 DNA. D genes are given only for firm matches. Not every row has a clone size; where given, it reads once, few, many or a size class.

TRBJ2-1 TRBV7-3 . TRBD2 CASSLLGLAGNEQFF TGTGCCAGCAGCTTGTTGGGACTAGCTGGCAATGAGCAGTTCTTC
TRBJ2-4 TRBV7-2 . . CASSPDWGRLAKNIQYF TGTGCCAGCAGCCCCGATTGGGGGAGGCTAGCCAAAAACATTCAGTACTTC
TRBJ1-6 TRBV5-6 . . CASSSRQGTSPLHF TGTGCCAGCAGCTCAAGGCAGGGTACTTCACCCCTCCACTTT
TRBJ1-4 TRBV19 . . CASSSPGEKLFF TGTGCCAGTAGTAGCCCCGGGGAAAAACTGTTTTTT
TRBJ2-7 TRBV5-1 . TRBD2 CASSLAGSGASYEQYF TGCGCCAGCAGCTTGGCCGGTAGCGGGGCCTCCTACGAGCAGTACTTC
TRBJ1-5 TRBV28 . TRBD1 CASRTGAQPQHF TGTGCCAGCCGGACAGGGGCTCAGCCCCAGCATTTT
TRBJ2-5 TRBV13 . . CASRPESGETQYF TGTGCCAGCAGACCAGAAAGCGGGGAGACCCAGTACTTC
TRBJ1-4 TRBV5-1 . . CASSLGRGTTNEKLFF TGCGCCAGCAGCTTGGGCAGGGGAACAACTAATGAAAAACTGTTTTTT
TRBJ1-2 TRBV5-1 . . CASSLAVVPGSGYTF TGCGCCAGCAGCTTGGCCGTTGTTCCGGGAAGTGGCTACACCTTC
TRBJ2-7 TRBV6-5 . . CASSYPDSSYEQYF TGTGCCAGCAGTTACCCTGACAGCTCCTACGAGCAGTACTTC
TRBJ1-2 TRBV27 . TRBD1 CASSSGTTGGALRGYGYTF TGTGCCAGCAGTTCCGGGACGACAGGGGGCGCCTTGAGAGGCTATGGCTACACCTTC
TRBJ2-7 TRBV14 . . CASSQGPGDSYEQYF TGTGCCAGCAGCCAAGGGCCAGGGGATTCCTACGAGCAGTACTTC
TRBJ1-6 TRBV5-6 . TRBD1 CASSLGDRGFSPLHF TGTGCCAGCAGCTTAGGGGACAGGGGTTTTTCCCCCCTCCACTTT
TRBJ1-1 TRBV4-3 few . CASSQYQGRDTEAFF TGCGCCAGCAGCCAGTATCAGGGGAGGGACACTGAAGCTTTCTTT
TRBJ1-2 TRBV7-2 few TRBD1 CASSNRGSGYGYTF TGTGCCAGCAGTAACAGGGGAAGTGGATATGGCTACACCTTC
TRBJ2-7 TRBV5-5 . TRBD1 CASSLAEGRGQPYEQYF TGTGCCAGCAGCTTGGCAGAGGGCAGGGGGCAGCCCTACGAGCAGTACTTC
TRBJ1-4 TRBV23-1 few TRBD1 CASTIVGDSLHPNEKLFF TGCGCCAGCACAATAGTCGGGGACAGCCTACATCCTAATGAAAAACTGTTTTTT
TRBJ2-5 TRBV4-1 once TRBD2 CASSQLRGAGGRETQYF TGCGCCAGCAGCCAACTACGAGGGGCGGGGGGACGGGAGACCCAGTACTTC
TRBJ2-7 TRBV7-9 . TRBD2 CASSSVTGLAGEEQYF TGTGCCAGCAGCTCCGTGACGGGACTAGCGGGGGAGGAGCAGTACTTC
TRBJ2-1 TRBV6-5 . . CASSLGGEQFF TGTGCCAGCAGTCTCGGGGGTGAGCAGTTCTTC
TRBJ2-2 TRBV5-1 . . CASSPPEFRSNTGELFF TGCGCCAGCAGCCCCCCGGAGTTCCGATCAAACACCGGGGAGCTGTTTTTT
TRBJ1-2 TRBV5-1 . TRBD1 CASSLRQGDGYTF TGCGCCAGCAGCTTGAGGCAGGGGGATGGCTACACCTTC
TRBJ2-3 TRBV5-4 . . CASSFSWRDTQYF TGTGCCAGCAGCTTCTCGTGGCGGGATACGCAGTATTTT
TRBJ1-4 TRBV2 . TRBD1 CASSEGRGVEKLFF TGTGCCAGCAGTGAGGGCAGGGGGGTCGAAAAACTGTTTTTT
TRBJ2-1 TRBV6-1 once . CASSDARTGRGYNEQFF TGTGCCAGCAGTGACGCCAGGACGGGTAGGGGGTACAATGAGCAGTTCTTC
TRBJ2-1 TRBV9 . TRBD2 CASSDLAGADNEQFF TGTGCCAGCAGCGACCTAGCGGGGGCGGACAATGAGCAGTTCTTC
TRBJ1-5 TRBV6-1 . TRBD1 CATQGQAYQPQHF TGTGCCACGCAGGGACAGGCTTATCAGCCCCAGCATTTT
TRBJ2-5 TRBV4-1 . . CASSQDGMGGETQYF TGCGCCAGCAGCCAAGATGGGATGGGGGGAGAGACCCAGTACTTC
TRBJ2-1 TRBV4-1 . TRBD2 CASSHDGTSGVGEQFF TGCGCCAGCAGCCATGACGGGACTAGCGGGGTAGGGGAGCAGTTCTTC
TRBJ1-1 TRBV30 few . CAWEKDRNTEAFF TGTGCCTGGGAAAAGGACAGGAACACTGAAGCTTTCTTT
TRBJ2-7 TRBV6-1 . . CASSEERLVPTGSEQYF TGTGCCAGCAGTGAAGAGCGGCTTGTCCCCACCGGTTCGGAGCAGTACTTC
TRBJ1-2 TRBV6-1 once . CASSEKESEGGYTF TGTGCCAGCAGTGAAAAGGAGTCGGAGGGGGGCTACACCTTC
TRBJ1-2 TRBV4-1 . . CASSQVGGPKTVHGYTF TGCGCCAGCAGCCAAGTAGGAGGACCAAAAACCGTTCATGGCTACACCTTC
TRBJ2-2 TRBV5-8 . . CASSSWSLNRAPCTGELFF TGTGCCAGCAGCTCCTGGTCCCTTAACAGGGCCCCCTGCACCGGGGAGCTGTTTTTT
TRBJ1-4 TRBV29-1 . TRBD1 CSVMTGGYEKLFF TGCAGCGTTATGACAGGGGGATATGAAAAACTGTTTTTT
TRBJ1-5 TRBV7-8 . . CASSLQGREGPQHF TGTGCCAGCAGCTTACAGGGCAGGGAAGGGCCCCAGCATTTT
TRBJ1-6 TRBV6-1 once TRBD1 CASSAGQGYNSPLHF TGTGCCAGCAGTGCGGGACAGGGATATAATTCACCCCTCCACTTT
TRBJ1-2 TRBV27 . . CASSLEGRTYNGYTF TGTGCCAGCAGTTTAGAGGGGAGGACCTATAATGGCTACACCTTC
TRBJ1-1 TRBV9 . . CASSVDLTTGAFF TGTGCCAGCAGCGTAGATCTGACCACGGGAGCTTTCTTT
TRBJ2-1 TRBV27 . . CASSLGPGHLKPGRGNEQFF TGTGCCAGCAGTTTAGGGCCCGGACATTTAAAACCCGGAAGGGGGAATGAGCAGTTCTTC
TRBJ2-1 TRBV10-1 . TRBD2 CASSEERGGRYNEQFF TGCGCCAGCAGTGAAGAGCGGGGGGGCCGGTACAATGAGCAGTTCTTC
TRBJ1-2 TRBV28 . TRBD1 CASSIYMTQTGNYGYTF TGTGCCAGCAGTATCTACATGACCCAGACAGGGAATTATGGCTACACCTTC
TRBJ1-2 TRBV7-2 . . CASSLRSSGYYGYTF TGTGCCAGCAGCTTAAGGAGCTCGGGATACTATGGCTACACCTTC
TRBJ1-2 TRBV7-6 . . CASSLGGLHYGYTF TGTGCCAGCAGCTTAGGGGGCCTACACTATGGCTACACCTTC